The rows below give T cell receptor beta chains drawn from one sample of a study of blood T cell repertoires in COVID-19. Profiled with immunoSEQ multiplex PCR; TCRdb holds only in-frame clones, not every one. This table has about 220,000 clones, less than 85% appearing once. Sequenced material: peripheral blood. These receptors were obtained from a woman in her sixties or seventies with acute or convalescent COVID-19. Each CDR3 is given with its conserved first and last residue. A D gene is named only where the DNA matches it firmly. Not all rows give a size; the values are once, few, many and, for expanded clones, a class.

D,V,size,J,DNA,CDR3
.,TRBV12-3/TRBV12-4,.,TRBJ2-3,TGTGCCAGCACTCCGGGTACCACAGATACGCAGTATTTT,CASTPGTTDTQYF
.,TRBV4-1,.,TRBJ1-1,TGCGCCAGCAGCCAAGCGGGAGGTCTCGCTGTACGAAAAGGCACTGAAGCTTTCTTT,CASSQAGGLAVRKGTEAFF
.,TRBV6-5,.,TRBJ1-1,TGTGCCAGCAGTTATACAGGGAGTACTGAAGCTTTCTTT,CASSYTGSTEAFF
TRBD1,TRBV7-8,.,TRBJ2-2,TGTGCCAGCAGCTTAAACGGACAGGGGCTTACCGGGGAGCTGTTTTTT,CASSLNGQGLTGELFF
TRBD1,TRBV24-1,.,TRBJ2-7,TGTGCCACCGAGGACAGGGCATCCGAGCAGTACTTC,CATEDRASEQYF
.,TRBV7-9,many,TRBJ2-1,TGTGCCAGCAGCTTAAGCCTCAATGAGCAGTTCTTC,CASSLSLNEQFF
TRBD1,TRBV5-6,.,TRBJ1-2,TGTGCCAGCAGCCCCGACAGGGCCCAGGGGGGCTACACCTTC,CASSPDRAQGGYTF
TRBD1,TRBV6-1,once,TRBJ1-6,TGTGCCAGCAGTGACGGGACAGGGGTTTCACCCCTCCACTTT,CASSDGTGVSPLHF
TRBD1,TRBV9,.,TRBJ2-5,TGTGCCAGCAGCGTAGCGGACAGGGGCCAAGAGACCCAGTACTTC,CASSVADRGQETQYF
TRBD2,TRBV19,.,TRBJ2-3,TGTGCCAGTAGTATCTCTAGCGGGGGGGCGCTAGATACGCAGTATTTT,CASSISSGGALDTQYF
.,TRBV5-5,.,TRBJ2-5,TGTGCCAGCAGACTAGTAGGACAAGAGACCCAGTACTTC,CASRLVGQETQYF
.,TRBV19,.,TRBJ1-2,TGTGCCAGTAGTGGAGGTGACTCTAACTATGGCTACACCTTC,CASSGGDSNYGYTF
.,TRBV15,.,TRBJ2-1,TGTGCCACCAGCAGCTTAGGAGGCTACAATGAGCAGTTCTTC,CATSSLGGYNEQFF
TRBD1,TRBV6-4,.,TRBJ2-7,TGTGCCAGCAGGTTCCGGGACAGGAGCTCCTACGAGCAGTACTTC,CASRFRDRSSYEQYF
TRBD1,TRBV6-1,.,TRBJ2-7,TGTGCCAGCAGTGACAGGGGGCGGTACGAGCAGTACTTC,CASSDRGRYEQYF
.,TRBV5-1,.,TRBJ1-1,TGCGCCAGCAGCCGAGGACAGAACACTGAAGCTTTCTTT,CASSRGQNTEAFF
.,TRBV12-3/TRBV12-4,few,TRBJ2-5,TGTGCCAGCAGCCGCTCGGGGACCCAGTACTTC,CASSRSGTQYF
TRBD1,TRBV10-1,.,TRBJ2-7,TGCGCCAGCAGTGAGGGGACAGGGGAGATCTACGAGCAGTACTTC,CASSEGTGEIYEQYF
TRBD2,TRBV11-2,once,TRBJ2-5,TGTGCCAGCACCCCATCGCGGGGGAGCGGGGGGCGGGAGACCCAGTACTTC,CASTPSRGSGGRETQYF
.,TRBV6-1,.,TRBJ2-7,TGTGCCAGCAGTGAAGAAGCGACAGACGAGCAGTACTTC,CASSEEATDEQYF
.,TRBV11-2,.,TRBJ2-5,TGTGCCAGCAGCTTATCAGCCCGGGTCCAAGAGACCCAGTACTTC,CASSLSARVQETQYF
TRBD1,TRBV10-2,.,TRBJ2-7,TGCGCCAGCAGTGTAAGGGGACAGGGAACCGAGCAGTACTTC,CASSVRGQGTEQYF
TRBD1,TRBV7-2,.,TRBJ1-2,TGTGCCAGCAGCTCGGAGACAGGGAGAAACTATGGCTACACCTTC,CASSSETGRNYGYTF
.,TRBV9,.,TRBJ1-1,TGTGCCAGCAGCCCGCAGGGGACTAAGTACACTGAAGCTTTCTTT,CASSPQGTKYTEAFF
TRBD2,TRBV7-3,.,TRBJ2-2,TGTGCCAGCAGCTCGATAGCGGGGGCCGGGGAGCTGTTTTTT,CASSSIAGAGELFF
.,TRBV15,.,TRBJ1-4,TGTGCCACCAGCAGAGCGGGATCGGATGAAAAACTGTTTTTT,CATSRAGSDEKLFF
.,TRBV6-5,few,TRBJ2-3,TGTGCCAGCAGTGACTCCGAGACAGCCACAGATACGCAGTATTTT,CASSDSETATDTQYF
TRBD1,TRBV7-2,.,TRBJ2-7,TGTGCCAGCAGTCGCGGACAGGGTTGGGGCGAGCAGTACTTC,CASSRGQGWGEQYF
TRBD2,TRBV18,many,TRBJ2-5,TGTGCCAGCTCGCCTCTAGCGGTCCAAGAGACCCAGTACTTC,CASSPLAVQETQYF
TRBD2,TRBV5-1,.,TRBJ2-1,TGCGCCAGCAGCTTAATAGCGGGGATTAACAATGAGCAGTTCTTC,CASSLIAGINNEQFF
TRBD2,TRBV5-6,.,TRBJ2-2,TGTGCCAGCGACCGGGGGGTAAACACCGGGGAGCTGTTTTTT,CASDRGVNTGELFF
TRBD2,TRBV3-1/TRBV3-2,.,TRBJ2-7,TGTGCCAGCAGCCAGAAGCTTACTAGCGGGGGGGCCGCCTCCCCCTACGAGCAGTACTTC,CASSQKLTSGGAASPYEQYF
TRBD1,TRBV19,.,TRBJ1-5,TGTGCCAGTAGTATGTCTCATTCGGGGACAGGCCTCAATCAGCCCCAGCATTTT,CASSMSHSGTGLNQPQHF
TRBD2,TRBV7-2,.,TRBJ2-4,TGTGCCAGCAGTTTTTCTAGCGGCTTAGCCAAAAACATTCAGTACTTC,CASSFSSGLAKNIQYF
.,TRBV6-5,once,TRBJ2-3,TGTGCCAGCAGAGAGGGCAGGCAGAACACAGATACGCAGTATTTT,CASREGRQNTDTQYF
.,TRBV18,.,TRBJ1-2,TGTGCCAGCTCGTCCAGTAACTATGGCTACACCTTC,CASSSSNYGYTF
TRBD2,TRBV12-3/TRBV12-4,.,TRBJ2-1,TGTGCCAGCAGCCGGGAGCGGGGTGAGCAGTTCTTC,CASSRERGEQFF
TRBD1,TRBV19,.,TRBJ1-6,TGTGCCAGTAGAGAACAGGGGAGCGCAGCCTATAATTCACCCCTCCACTTT,CASREQGSAAYNSPLHF
TRBD1,TRBV13,few,TRBJ2-7,TGTGCCAGCAGCTCCGGGACAGGGGGGTCTAACGAGCAGTACTTC,CASSSGTGGSNEQYF
TRBD2,TRBV7-9,few,TRBJ2-7,TGTGCCAGCAGCCCCCCTGTAGGAGCGGGGGGCTCGTACGAGCAGTACTTC,CASSPPVGAGGSYEQYF
TRBD2,TRBV30,.,TRBJ2-7,TGTGCCTGCGGGGGGAACGACGAGCAGTACTTC,CACGGNDEQYF
.,TRBV24-1,.,TRBJ2-1,TGTGCCACCAATGACCAGACTGCGACCAATGAGCAGTTCTTC,CATNDQTATNEQFF
.,TRBV2,.,TRBJ1-1,TGTGCCAGCAGTAGTCGGGGAGACTGGAACACTGAAGCTTTCTTT,CASSSRGDWNTEAFF
.,TRBV11-3,.,TRBJ2-2,TGTGCCAGCAGCGCGGGAAGGGGATCGAACACCGGGGAGCTGTTTTTT,CASSAGRGSNTGELFF
TRBD1,TRBV15,once,TRBJ2-5,TGTGCCACCAGCTTGGACAGGGGGAGAGAGACCCAGTACTTC,CATSLDRGRETQYF
.,TRBV18,.,TRBJ1-4,TGTGCCAGCTCACCTGACAGAGCCTTTAATGAAAAACTGTTTTTT,CASSPDRAFNEKLFF
TRBD2,TRBV5-1,.,TRBJ2-5,TGCGCCAGCAGCTTGGTAGCGGGGGGGCCGGGGACCCAGTACTTC,CASSLVAGGPGTQYF